The 13 T cell receptor beta chains below were found in one sample sequenced in a study of cytotoxic CD8 clonotypes in ibrutinib-treated CLL. Using immunoSEQ multiplex PCR, the repertoire was profiled, and TCRdb retains in-frame clones only, with some absent. This sample has around 250,000 clones, with roughly 70% found just once. The sequenced sample was PBMCs, obtained after 24 months of ibrutinib treatment. The receptors derive from a human donor with chronic lymphocytic leukemia.

The chain links TRBV29-1 to TRBJ2-7; TRBD2 matches at 9 bases. The CDR3 is 17 amino acids. V lost 2 bases to trimming and J lost 0 bases; unmatched junction nucleotides: 11. The germline V gene has CDR1 SQVTM and CDR2 ANQGSEA. CDR3 DNA sequence: TGCAGCGTTGAACCCTACGGGGGTAGCGGGGGCTCCTACGAGCAGTACTTC. Its protein product is CSVEPYGGSGGSYEQYF.

This rearrangement joins TRBV6-6 to TRBJ1-2; TRBD1 matches at 7 bases. The CDR3 has 12 amino acids. The germline V gene encodes CDR1 MNHNY and CDR2 SVGAGI (reference sequence). V gave up 5 bases and J gave up 9 bases; unmatched junction bases: 6. The DNA of the CDR3 is TGTGCCAGCAGTCGGGGGACAGAGAGCTACACCTTC. Translated, it gives CASSRGTESYTF.

The gene calls are TRBV5-1 and TRBJ2-2; D call uncertain. Trimming shortened V by 0 bases and J by 0 bases, and 9 bases separated the two germline ends. Germline CDR1 reads SGHRS; CDR2 reads YFSETQ. This CDR3 region has 16 residues. CDR3 DNA: TGCGCCAGCAGCTTGGTGGCCGGCGCGAACACCGGGGAGCTGTTTTTT. This gives the protein CASSLVAGANTGELFF.

The chain couples TRBV2 to TRBJ1-2; the match to TRBD1 covers 10 bases. The CDR3 runs 13 residues. J gave up 8 bases and V 7 bases, and 7 bases lay outside the gene matches. CDR1 is SNHLY and CDR2 is FYNNEI in the germline V gene. The CDR3 DNA sequence: TGTGCCAGCATGACCGGGACAGGGGTCGGCTACACCTTC. It encodes CASMTGTGVGYTF.

The chain couples TRBV27 to TRBJ1-2; 10 nucleotides line up with TRBD1. This CDR3 region has 15 residues. The ends lost 5 bases at V and 2 bases at J; junction bases unmatched: 5. Germline-derived CDR1 and CDR2 are MNHEY and SMNVEV (reference sequence). In DNA, the CDR3 is TGTGCCAGCAGTCGACAGGGGGCGCCGAACTATGGCTACACCTTC. Translation gives CASSRQGAPNYGYTF.

The chain links TRBV15 to TRBJ2-5; D ambiguous. The CDR3 is made up of 14 amino acids. Deletions cut 0 bases from V and 1 base from J, with 6 bases between. From germline, CDR1 is LNHNV and CDR2 YYDKDF (reference sequence). The CDR3 DNA is TGTGCCACCAGCAGAGAGTTGTCCCAAGAGACCCAGTACTTC. It codes for CATSRELSQETQYF.

This clone has just a few counts. The chain couples TRBV19 to TRBJ2-2; TRBD1 agrees at 7 bases. CDR3 length equals 15 residues. CDR1 and CDR2 (germline): LNHDA, SQIVND (reference sequence). The V segment lost 5 bases and the J segment 0 bases; nucleotides outside the gene matches: 3. The CDR3: CASSQGQANTGELFF. The DNA for the CDR3 is TGTGCCAGTAGTCAAGGACAGGCGAACACCGGGGAGCTGTTTTTT. The full variable domain, its missing parts supplied by reference TRBV19 and TRBJ2-2, is DGGITQSPKYLFRKEGQNVTLSCEQNLNHDAMYWYRQDPGQGLRLIYYSQIVNDFQKGDIAEGYSVSREKKESFPLTVTSAQKNPTAFYLCASSQGQANTGELFFGEGSRLTVL.

This clone was detected once. The rearrangement joins TRBV6-5 to TRBJ1-4; TRBD1 is a possible D gene (5 bases). The CDR3 consists of 15 residues. Trimming shortened V by 6 bases and J by 0 bases, and 11 bases separated the two germline ends. Germline V gene lookup returns CDR1 MNHEY and CDR2 SVGAGI. CDR3 sequence (DNA): TGTGCCAGCAGGCCGGGGCCTGCAACTAATGAAAAACTGTTTTTT. As protein: CASRPGPATNEKLFF.

In its sample, this clone was seen a few times. The J gene is TRBJ2-7, the V gene TRBV18, with D perhaps TRBD2 (6 bases). The V gene's germline CDR1 is KGHSH and CDR2 LQKENI. V was trimmed by 3 bases and J by 4 bases, leaving 19 bases between them. The CDR3 length is 16 residues. The CDR3 DNA is TGTGCCAGCTCACCCCTCCGGGGGAAGACAGTTTACGAGCAGTACTTC. Amino acids: CASSPLRGKTVYEQYF.

This clone turned up a few times. V usage is TRBV2 and J usage is TRBJ2-1; tentatively, D is TRBD2 (6 bases). There are 14 residues in the CDR3. Germline CDR1 reads SNHLY; CDR2 reads FYNNEI. The V and J ends lost 7 bases and 9 bases respectively, with 19 bases between them. This chain's CDR3 is CASIRDSPMAEQFF. DNA of the CDR3: TGTGCCAGCATTAGGGACTCGCCTATGGCTGAGCAGTTCTTC. Full variable domain (missing parts from reference TRBV2 and TRBJ2-1): EPEVTQTPSHQVTQMGQEVILRCVPISNHLYFYWYRQILGQKVEFLVSFYNNEISEKSEIFDDQFSVERPDGSNFTLKIRSTKLEDSAMYFCASIRDSPMAEQFFGPGTRLTVL.

The rearrangement joins TRBV7-9 to TRBJ1-1; no definite D call. This CDR3 has 14 residues. V was clipped by 5 bases and J by 1 base, with 11 bases between them. CDR1 and CDR2 from the germline V gene are SEHNR and FQNEAQ (reference sequence). In nucleotides, the CDR3 is TGTGCCAGCAGCGACGTGGCCAGGAACACTGAAGCTTTCTTT. It specifies CASSDVARNTEAFF.

The chain carries TRBV7-2 and TRBJ1-4, with D unclear. The CDR3 loop spans 13 amino acids. The ends were cut back, 1 base at V and 2 bases at J, with 2 bases in the middle. Germline V lookup: CDR1 SGHTA, CDR2 FQGNSA. CDR3 protein: CASSLVTNEKLFF. The CDR3 coding sequence is TGTGCCAGCAGCTTAGTGACTAATGAAAAACTGTTTTTT.

V and J are TRBV2 and TRBJ2-7; 8 nucleotides line up with TRBD1. Germline trimming cut 6 bases from V and 2 bases from J; bases unmatched to any gene: 9. The germline gives CDR1 SNHLY, CDR2 FYNNEI. The CDR3 loop spans 15 amino acids. CDR3 sequence reads: CASSPDRGLTYEQYF. CDR3 nucleotides: TGTGCCAGCAGCCCAGACAGGGGTCTAACCTACGAGCAGTACTTC.